Listed here are 8 T cell receptor beta chains from one sample, sequenced in a study of T-cell memory formation after mild COVID-19. One entry per CDR3 protein, called by TCRdb with MiXCR from the 5' RACE reads. The sample has 210,000 or so distinct CDR3 sequences; about a sixth are singletons. Sequences were obtained from PBMCs or a T cell subset sorted from them (not recorded which). The receptors come from an adult woman who had mild COVID-19 (a few samples of this study predate the infection). Cell type and time point are not known.

The chain couples TRBV12-3 or TRBV12-4 to TRBJ1-1; D unresolved. V gave up 5 bases and J gave up 4 bases, with 11 bases separating them. This CDR3 has 13 amino acids. The CDR3 loop reads CASSVLIGTEAFF. CDR3 DNA sequence: TGTGCCAGCAGTGTCCTTATAGGCACTGAAGCTTTCTTT.

This clonotype showed up many times. The V call is TRBV24-1, the J call TRBJ2-3; no firm D call. From germline, CDR1 is KGHDR and CDR2 SFDVKD. V lost 6 bases and J lost 1, with 7 bases in between. This CDR3 has 13 residues. In DNA, the CDR3 is TGTGCCACCAGTACCCCGGGCACAGATACGCAGTATTTT. Its protein product is CATSTPGTDTQYF.

This clonotype was seen ten or more times. This chain uses TRBV7-9 with TRBJ1-1; 7 positions match TRBD1. J was trimmed by 1 base and V by 6 bases; bases with no gene match: 2. From germline, CDR1 is SEHNR and CDR2 FQNEAQ (reference sequence). This CDR3 has 13 amino acids. CDR3 in DNA: TGTGCCAGCAGTTGGACAGGGAACACTGAAGCTTTCTTT. It codes for CASSWTGNTEAFF.

This clonotype was seen only a few times. V and J are TRBV20-1 and TRBJ2-5; TRBD1 is a possible D gene (5 bases). Trimming stripped 6 bases from V and 5 bases from J, with 16 bases between. The CDR3 is made up of 13 amino acids. Germline values: CDR1 DFQATT, CDR2 SNEGSKA (reference sequence). The CDR3 DNA reads TGCAGTGCAGCATACAGCAGGGCGGAGACCCAGTACTTC. This codes for CSAAYSRAETQYF.

This clonotype was seen more than once but under ten times. The chain links TRBV11-2 to TRBJ2-5; a possible D gene is TRBD1 (5 bases). The ends were cut back, 5 bases at V and 4 bases at J, with 20 bases in the middle. Germline assignment: CDR1 SGHAT and CDR2 FQNNGV. The CDR3 loop spans 16 amino acids. The CDR3 reads CASSPISARVGETQYF. DNA of the CDR3: TGTGCCAGCAGCCCCATCTCGGCCAGGGTAGGAGAGACCCAGTACTTC.

This clonotype showed up just a few times. The chain couples TRBV20-1 to TRBJ1-6; D unclear. Trimming removed 1 base from V and 7 bases from J, with 8 bases in between. The CDR3 covers 13 residues. Looked up from germline, CDR1 is DFQATT and CDR2 is SNEGSKA (reference sequence). This chain's CDR3 is CSARGGHNSPLHF. In nucleotides, the CDR3 is TGCAGTGCTAGAGGCGGCCACAATTCACCCCTCCACTTT.

This clonotype occurred a few times. The chain recombines TRBV27 with TRBJ1-1; weak D call: TRBD1 (5 bases). This CDR3 has 14 residues. In germline, CDR1 is MNHEY, CDR2 SMNVEV (reference sequence). V lost 3 bases and J 2 bases, leaving 10 bases between the germline ends. CDR3 amino acids: CASSFADKNTEAFF. Written as DNA, the CDR3 is TGTGCCAGCAGTTTTGCGGACAAAAACACTGAAGCTTTCTTT.

The rearrangement uses TRBV24-1 and TRBJ1-2; 7 bases align to TRBD1. This CDR3 has 14 residues. The junction had 6 bases not matched to a gene; V was cut back by 4 bases and J by 5 bases. Per the germline V gene, CDR1 is KGHDR and CDR2 is SFDVKD. The CDR3 is CATSDRGQIYGYTF. The CDR3 DNA sequence: TGTGCCACCAGTGACCGGGGACAGATTTATGGCTACACCTTC.